A selection of T cell receptor beta chains follows, all from one sample in a study of tumor-infiltrating lymphocytes in primary liver carcinoma. Via MiXCR, TCRdb re-called the multiplex PCR reads, giving one row per CDR3 protein. The table shows about 210,000 distinct CDR3 sequences, with about 65% occurring only once. Sequenced material: peripheral blood. The receptors stem from an older woman with primary liver carcinoma and hepatitis B virus infection. CDR3s include the opening cysteine and the closing phenylalanine or tryptophan. The order of the fields is V gene, CDR3 protein.

V: TRBV11-1
CDR3: CASSTRTGTPGANALTF

V: TRBV12-3/TRBV12-4
CDR3: CASRKQGKDTGELFF

V: TRBV7-3
CDR3: CASSLTGGVNSEAFF

V: TRBV28
CDR3: CASSRTQQGAFF

V: TRBV28
CDR3: CATSRTVRQPQHF

V: TRBV5-4
CDR3: CASSFQLTQETQYF

V: TRBV6-5
CDR3: CASSYSMDYEQYF

V: TRBV28
CDR3: CTSSPGTGGYGYTF

V: TRBV11-2
CDR3: CATSLRWTGENEQYF

V: TRBV11-2
CDR3: CANSPLAGARGEQYF

V: TRBV4-2
CDR3: CASSQDLSGSSYNEQFF

V: TRBV11-2
CDR3: CASCLVGFQETQCF

V: TRBV10-3
CDR3: CAISPANTGELFF

V: TRBV5-1
CDR3: CASSTKQPGSYEQYF

V: TRBV6-6
CDR3: CASSSKGLAGVGAQYF

V: TRBV28
CDR3: CTSSPRPGTSGYTDTQYF

V: TRBV6-5
CDR3: CASSPRTGGKAEAFF

V: TRBV5-1
CDR3: CASSSGSTNSPLHF

V: TRBV11-2
CDR3: CASSLGTGGRGMGTDTQYF

V: TRBV12-3/TRBV12-4
CDR3: CASSQVSGSRPTQYF

V: TRBV5-1
CDR3: CASSEGSSYNGQFF

V: TRBV28
CDR3: CASSFISTSGANVLTF

V: TRBV5-1
CDR3: CASSSGQPNQPQHF

V: TRBV11-2
CDR3: CASSLGGSPSYEQYF

V: TRBV5-1
CDR3: CASSLTARELNEQFF

V: TRBV11-2
CDR3: CASSIVQGGYDQYF

V: TRBV11-3
CDR3: CASRLDTDSQYF

V: TRBV5-4
CDR3: CASSSRGGSSYNEQFF

V: TRBV6-2/TRBV6-3
CDR3: CASSYSPRNGRSETQYF

V: TRBV6-6
CDR3: CASSYSVASEQFF

V: TRBV11-1
CDR3: CASSLEGLAGLAETQYF

V: TRBV11-2
CDR3: CASSLGGQGCKQYF

V: TRBV11-2
CDR3: CANSPPGLAGEGEQNF

V: TRBV6-5
CDR3: CASSYIGPVYEQYF

V: TRBV29-1
CDR3: CSDDAGGGNTIYF

V: TRBV5-6
CDR3: CASSLLLLPWLAGGPGYMDTQYF

V: TRBV11-2
CDR3: CASSLEELAKNIQYF

V: TRBV29-1
CDR3: CSAARGAGHVELSF

V: TRBV5-1
CDR3: CASSQSRGLTGELFF